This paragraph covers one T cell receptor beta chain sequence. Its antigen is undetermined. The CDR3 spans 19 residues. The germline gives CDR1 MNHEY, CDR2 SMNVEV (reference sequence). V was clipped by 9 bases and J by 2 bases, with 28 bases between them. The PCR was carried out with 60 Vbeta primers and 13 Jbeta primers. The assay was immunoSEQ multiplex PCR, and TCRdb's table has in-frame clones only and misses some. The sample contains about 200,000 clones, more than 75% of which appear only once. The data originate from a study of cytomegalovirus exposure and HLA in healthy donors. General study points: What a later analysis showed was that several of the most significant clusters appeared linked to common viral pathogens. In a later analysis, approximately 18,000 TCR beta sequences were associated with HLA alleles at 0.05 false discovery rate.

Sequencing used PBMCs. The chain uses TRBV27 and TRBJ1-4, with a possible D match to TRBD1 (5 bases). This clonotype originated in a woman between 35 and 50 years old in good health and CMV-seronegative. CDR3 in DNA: TGTGCCAGTAGGCGGGACCCTTTTACGAGTGTAGCGACTAATGAAAAACTGTTTTTT. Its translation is CASRRDPFTSVATNEKLFF.